This TCR beta chain was documented in a study of vaccination and CD4 T cells after COVID-19. Whole-study context: Diagnosis preceded the drawing of post-COVID samples by a median 101 days (range 35 to 161).

Time point meaning: late sampling 161 to 241 days after vaccination in a few convalescent patients. This clonotype was detected a few times. The CDR3 has 13 residues. From the PCR reads, TCRdb called clonotypes with MiXCR, one entry per CDR3 protein. This sample has 25,000 to 35,000 distinct CDR3 sequences, with about 49% found just once. The genes are TRBV1 and TRBJ2-5; TRBD1, the table's D call, lacks a check against the DNA. TRBV1 corresponds to a pseudogene. This receptor was taken from a human donor who had recovered from COVID-19. The sample in question was CD4+ T cells from blood, obtained about 7 months after SARS-CoV-2 vaccination. The CDR3 region has the DNA TGCACCAGCAGCCGACTAGGCGCCGAGACCCAGTACTTC. Translation gives CTSSRLGAETQYF.